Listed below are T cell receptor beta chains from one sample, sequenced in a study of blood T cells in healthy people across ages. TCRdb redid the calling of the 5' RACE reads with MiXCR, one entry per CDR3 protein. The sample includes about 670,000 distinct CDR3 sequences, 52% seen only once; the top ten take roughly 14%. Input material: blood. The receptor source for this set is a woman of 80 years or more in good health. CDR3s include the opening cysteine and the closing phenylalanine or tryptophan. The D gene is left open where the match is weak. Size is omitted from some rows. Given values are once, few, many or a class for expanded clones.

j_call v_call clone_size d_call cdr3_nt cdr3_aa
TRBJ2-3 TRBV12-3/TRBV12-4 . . TGTGCCAGCAGTAAGAGCCTCCGCACAGATACGCAGTATTTT CASSKSLRTDTQYF
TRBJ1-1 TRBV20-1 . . TGCAGTGCGCCACCGGCGAACACTGAAGCTTTCTTT CSAPPANTEAFF
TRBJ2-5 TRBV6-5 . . TGTGCCAGCAGTTACTCACAGGGTGGCCAAGAGACCCAGTACTTC CASSYSQGGQETQYF
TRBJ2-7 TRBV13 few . TGTGCCAGCAGCTTAGGTATGGAGTCCTACGAGCAGTACTTC CASSLGMESYEQYF
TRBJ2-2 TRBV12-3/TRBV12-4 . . TGTGCCAGCAGTCCCATCAGGGCGACCACCGGGGAGCTGTTTTTT CASSPIRATTGELFF
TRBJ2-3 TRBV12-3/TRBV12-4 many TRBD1 TGTGCCAGCAGTTTACTGCTTGGGACAGGCACAGATACGCAGTATTTT CASSLLLGTGTDTQYF
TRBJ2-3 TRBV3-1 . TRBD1 TGTGCCAGCAGCCAAGGGTCGAGCTGGGGACAGGCTAGCACAGATACGCAGTATTTT CASSQGSSWGQASTDTQYF
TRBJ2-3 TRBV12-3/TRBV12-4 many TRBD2 TGTGCCAGCAGTACAAGCGGGGGGCCCACAGATACGCAGTATTTT CASSTSGGPTDTQYF
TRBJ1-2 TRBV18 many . TGTGCCAGCTCACCGGGGGAACCCAACTATGGCTACACCTTC CASSPGEPNYGYTF
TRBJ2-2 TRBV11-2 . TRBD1 TGTGCCAGCAGCCCAGGACAGGAGAACACCGGGGAGCTGTTTTTT CASSPGQENTGELFF
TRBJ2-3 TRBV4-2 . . TGTGCCAGCAGCCAAGATACAGGAATACGACTAGAGAGCACAGATACGCGGTATTTT CASSQDTGIRLESTDTRYF
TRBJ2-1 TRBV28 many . TGTGCCAGCAGTTTAACGGGACTCCCTAAAGGGCAGTTCTTC CASSLTGLPKGQFF
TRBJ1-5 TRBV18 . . TGTGCCAGCTCACCACGGGGGGCTGGCAATCAGCCCCAGCATTTT CASSPRGAGNQPQHF
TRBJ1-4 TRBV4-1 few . TGCGCCAGCAGCCAATCCGGCGGGGGGGGTGAAAAACTGTTTTTT CASSQSGGGGEKLFF
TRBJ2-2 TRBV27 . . TGTGCCAGCAGTTTATGGGCCAGCTGGGTTATGGGGACCGGGGAGCTGTTTTTT CASSLWASWVMGTGELFF
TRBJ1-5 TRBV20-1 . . TGCAGTGCTTCGGGGTACCATCAGCCCCAGCATTTT CSASGYHQPQHF
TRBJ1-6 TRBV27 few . TGTGCCAGCAGTTTAGGGGTGTTACAGAATTCACCCCTCCACTTT CASSLGVLQNSPLHF
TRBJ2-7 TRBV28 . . TGTGCCAGCAGTCCGGTCACAGGACAGTCCTACGAGCAGTACTTC CASSPVTGQSYEQYF
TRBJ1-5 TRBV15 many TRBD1 TGTGCCACCAGAATCGGGACAGACCACCATCAGCCCCAGCATTTT CATRIGTDHHQPQHF
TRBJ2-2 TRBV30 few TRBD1 TGTGCCTGGAGTGGACAGGGGGCATTGAGGACCGGGGAGCTGTTTTTT CAWSGQGALRTGELFF
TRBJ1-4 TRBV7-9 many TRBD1 TGTGCCAGCAGCTCGGGACAGGGTTTTAATGAAAAACTGTTTTTT CASSSGQGFNEKLFF
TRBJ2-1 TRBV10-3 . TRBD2 TGTGCTATCAGGGCGACTAGCGGGGGTTACAATGAGCAGTTCTTC CAIRATSGGYNEQFF
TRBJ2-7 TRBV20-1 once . TGCAGTGCCAGAGCTACTAACAGGCCAAGTAACAATGAGCAGTACTTC CSARATNRPSNNEQYF
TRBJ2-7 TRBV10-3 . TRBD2 TGTGCCATCAACCCGGGGGAGGGATCCCAGGGCTACGAGCAGTACTTC CAINPGEGSQGYEQYF
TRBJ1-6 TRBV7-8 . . TGTGCCAGTGGCAGCCACTCCTATAATTCACCCCTCCACTTT CASGSHSYNSPLHF
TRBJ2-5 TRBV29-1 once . TGCAGCGTTGGTATATTAGGGGGGCAAGAGACCCAGTACTTC CSVGILGGQETQYF
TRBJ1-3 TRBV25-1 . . TGTGCCAGCAGCAGAGCAGGGGCCTCTGGAAACACCATATATTTT CASSRAGASGNTIYF
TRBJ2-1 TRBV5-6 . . TGTGCCAGCAGCTTTGGCTCGACCAATGAGCAGTTCTTC CASSFGSTNEQFF
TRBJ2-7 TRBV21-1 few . TGTGCCAGCAGCAAAGCGCTCCGATACGAGCAGTACTTC CASSKALRYEQYF
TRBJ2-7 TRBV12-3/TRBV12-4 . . TGTGCCAGCAGTGTAGGGGGGAGAGACAATGAGCAGTACTTC CASSVGGRDNEQYF
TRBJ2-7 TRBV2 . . TGTGCCAGCAGACGGGACGGAGCCTACGAGCAGTACTTC CASRRDGAYEQYF
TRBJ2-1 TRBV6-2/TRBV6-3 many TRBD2 TGTGCCAGCAACGGCGGGAGCTTTGAGCAGTTCTTC CASNGGSFEQFF
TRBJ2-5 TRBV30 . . TGTGCCTGGACCGTTCTGGGAGAGCAGTACTTC CAWTVLGEQYF
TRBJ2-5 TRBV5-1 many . TGCGCCAGCAGCTTGGGAGCAGCCCAAGAGACCCAGTACTTC CASSLGAAQETQYF
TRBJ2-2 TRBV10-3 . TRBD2 TGTGCCATCAGTGAGATAGCTAGCGGTGTCAGTAACACCGGGGAGCTGTTTTTT CAISEIASGVSNTGELFF
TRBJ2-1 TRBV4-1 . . TGCGCCAGCAGCCAAGATTCAGGCAATTGGAGAGACAATGAGCAGTTCTTC CASSQDSGNWRDNEQFF
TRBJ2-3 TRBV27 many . TGTGCCAGCAGACTCACCCCTAAAACGCAGTATTTT CASRLTPKTQYF
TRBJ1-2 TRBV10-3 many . TGTGCCATCAGTGAGTCATTGTTAGCCAACTATGGCTACACCTTC CAISESLLANYGYTF
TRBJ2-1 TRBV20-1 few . TGCAGTGCTGACAAGAGTATTGGGGCCCATGAGCAGTTCTTC CSADKSIGAHEQFF
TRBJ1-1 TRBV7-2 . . TGTGCCAGCAGCCTACAGGACAGAACGGAAGCTTTCTTT CASSLQDRTEAFF
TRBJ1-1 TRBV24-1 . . TGTGCCACGGAGACAGGCTCGGGAACTGAAGCTTTCTTT CATETGSGTEAFF
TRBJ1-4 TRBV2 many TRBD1 TGTGCCAGCACGCGGACAGGGGCACCCGAAAAACTGTTTTTT CASTRTGAPEKLFF
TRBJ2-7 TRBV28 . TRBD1 TGTGCCAGCAGTTTGGGGACAGGACTCTACGAGCAGTACTTC CASSLGTGLYEQYF
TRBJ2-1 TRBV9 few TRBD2 TGTGCCAGCCGCGTCGGGACTACTACCTACAATGAGCAGTTCTTC CASRVGTTTYNEQFF
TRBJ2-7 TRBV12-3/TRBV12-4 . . TGTGCCAGCAGTCGGCAGGGGACAAATGGATACGAGCAGTACTTC CASSRQGTNGYEQYF
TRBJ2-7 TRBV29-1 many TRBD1 TGCAGCGTGAAGACAGGGGCAGGCTACGAGCAGTACTTC CSVKTGAGYEQYF
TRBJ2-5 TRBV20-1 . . TGCAGTGCAAACCAGCGGAACCTCCAAGAGACCCAGTACTTC CSANQRNLQETQYF
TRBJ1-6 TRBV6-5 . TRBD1 TGTGCCAGCAGTTACAGGGGGCGCAAATATAATTCACCCCTCCACTTT CASSYRGRKYNSPLHF
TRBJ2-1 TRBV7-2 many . TGTGCCAGCAGCTTTAGTTTTCCTAGCTCCTACAATGAGCAGTTCTTC CASSFSFPSSYNEQFF
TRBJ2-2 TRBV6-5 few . TGTGCCAGCAGTTATTGGGGGAAACCGAACACCGGGGAGCTGTTTTTT CASSYWGKPNTGELFF
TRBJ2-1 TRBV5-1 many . TGCGCCAGCAGCTTGGGACCCCTCTCCGCGGGTGAGCAGTTCTTC CASSLGPLSAGEQFF